A single T cell receptor (beta chain) is shown here with its context. The target antigen is unknown. The data derive from a study of a mutant IDH1 vaccine in newly diagnosed glioma. About the research overall: Once 4-6 weeks had passed after radiotherapy alone, vaccination started, or it started with temozolomide cycles. Treated individuals were around 62% male and 37.5% female, averaging 40.4 years of age. Standard pretreatment was either radiotherapy, temozolomide, or, for most, radiochemotherapy with temozolomide.

The sample's time point: week 23, last vaccination. Every vaccine dose comprised 300 ug of mutant IDH1 20-mer peptide plus topical imiquimod. Donors' newly diagnosed IDH1-mutant WHO grade 3 or 4 astrocytomas lacked nuclear ATRX. Produced via immunoSEQ multiplex PCR; TCRdb's table is partial and in-frame only. This sample has about 38,000 clones; roughly 76% occur once, and the top ten carry about 5%. Germline V gene sequence: CDR1 SGHRS, CDR2 YFSETQ. The junction had 3 bases not matched to a gene; V was cut back by 4 bases and J by 0 bases. CDR3 size: 15 residues. Source: PBMCs, taken from a glioma patient whose treatment included an IDH1 peptide vaccine. This receptor was identified in a man aged 35 to 55 with glioma. This chain links TRBV5-1 with TRBJ2-2, with 7 bases matching TRBD1. CDR3 amino acids: CASSPGTANTGELFF. The CDR3 DNA reads as TGCGCCAGCAGCCCTGGGACAGCGAACACCGGGGAGCTGTTTTTT.